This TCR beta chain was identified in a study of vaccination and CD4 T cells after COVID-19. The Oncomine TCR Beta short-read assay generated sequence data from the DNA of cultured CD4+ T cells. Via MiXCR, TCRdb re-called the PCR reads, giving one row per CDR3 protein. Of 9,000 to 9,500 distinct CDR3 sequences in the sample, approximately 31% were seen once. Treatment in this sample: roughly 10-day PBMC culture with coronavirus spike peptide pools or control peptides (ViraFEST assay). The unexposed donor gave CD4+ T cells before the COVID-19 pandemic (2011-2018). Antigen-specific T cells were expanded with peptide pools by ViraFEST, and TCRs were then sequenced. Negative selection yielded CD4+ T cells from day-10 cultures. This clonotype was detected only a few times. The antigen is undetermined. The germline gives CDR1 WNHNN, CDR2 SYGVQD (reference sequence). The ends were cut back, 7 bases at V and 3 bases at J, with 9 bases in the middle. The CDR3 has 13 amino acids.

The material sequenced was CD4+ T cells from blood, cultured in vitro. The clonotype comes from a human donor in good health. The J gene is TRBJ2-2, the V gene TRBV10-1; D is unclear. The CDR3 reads CASTAPDTGELFF. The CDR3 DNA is TGCGCCAGCACGGCTCCTGACACCGGGGAGCTGTTTTTT.